This T cell receptor beta chain was sequenced in a study of blood T cell repertoires in COVID-19 (dated by TCRdb to 2020 to 2022). Regarding the research as a whole: Collaborator samples came from the United States, Italy and Spain and covered acute and convalescent phases of COVID-19. Subjects who had been exposed to COVID-19, were actively infected with it, or had recovered from it provided the deeply sampled blood TCRbeta repertoires that made up the dataset. Where HLA class I and class II types were available, the types were taken from metadata supplied by the sample provider, not from assay-based typing. The repertoires were released in a freely available public database meant as a resource for research on the immune response to SARS-CoV-2. The material from the prospective study consisted of cDNA or gDNA derived from T cells, B-cell-depleted T cells, or PBMCs. The samples were drawn from two sources: the first 160 participants of the ongoing ImmuneRACE study, and 1,200 or so subjects contributed by 6 global collaborators. The sample metadata nearly always contained a de-identified subject ID, COVID-19 status, age in years and sex.

V has 5 bases trimmed and J has 2 bases trimmed; junction bases matching no gene number 2. CDR3 length: 14 amino acids, cysteine to phenylalanine. Only CDR3 DNA remains: 42 bases, in frame from the first base. The germline V gene (reference sequence) supplies CDR1 LNHDA and CDR2 SQIVND. Comment on this clone: What antigen it recognizes has not been identified. No base-level quality is on record; no much larger clone is a single base apart.

The paper's findings and limits, for the study overall: How much clinical and demographic metadata was included differed by source and by participant, and the metadata was provided uncurated.

In Seattle, one collaborating source enrolled patients while the infection was active and tracked those patients longitudinally over the course of disease. Each collaborating institution followed its own protocols to collect whole blood in K2EDTA tubes. For TCRbeta analysis, collaborators shipped samples in one of three forms: frozen whole blood, isolated PBMCs, or DNA extracted from either of those sample types. TCRbeta CDR3 regions were amplified from genomic DNA using the immunoSEQ Assay, a bias-controlled multiplex PCR. The authors' analysis ran thus. The number of nucleated cells in each sample was estimated from the amplification of reference gene primers within the assay. Sequence reads were collapsed and filtered to measure the absolute abundance of every unique TCRbeta CDR3 rearrangement. For each sample, productive Simpson clonality was calculated as the square root of Simpson's diversity index over productive rearrangements. Not all clones reach the TCRdb copy of this immuneACCESS table, which keeps in-frame sequences only. Checked studies attribute under half of the gap to unresolved V genes and leave the rest unexplained. V, J and clone size were drawn from that table, and D and trimming were deduced from the DNA. The sample includes some 450,000 clones, with about 87% observed a single time. Roughly 12% of the sample goes to the ten largest clones.

The source is a woman aged 45-60 years with COVID-19, enrolled during active disease. The chain uses TRBV19 and TRBJ1-5, and TRBD1 aligns with 8 junction nucleotides. Input material: peripheral blood. The CDR3 is CASSDRGGNQPQHF. The bases are TGTGCCAGTAGTGACAGGGGAGGCAATCAGCCCCAGCATTTT.